This T cell receptor beta chain emerged from a study of metastatic and nonmetastatic thyroid tumors. Background on the study: Comparison of repertoires was carried out across blood and tumor or nodule tissue from malignant and benign thyroid patients. Whole-study findings and limits: It was reportedly found that TCR beta diversity was significantly higher in malignant thyroid tumors than in benign nodules, a difference seen in both blood and tumor samples.

TCRdb reanalyzed the PCR reads with MiXCR. The repertoire holds around 18,000 clones, with 29% as singletons. Thyroid surgery took place with no prior treatment in any patient. Note on this clone: The target antigen is unknown.

What was sequenced was tumor tissue. This TCR derives from a female donor with papillary thyroid cancer or a benign thyroid nodule (not recorded which). Some clones in this sample may be carry-over from other donors' samples.

The CDR3, as DNA: TGTGCCAGCAGTGGGACAGGGTGGGACGAAAAACTGTTTTTT. This encodes CASSGTGWDEKLFF. The rearrangement links TRBV12-3 or TRBV12-4 to TRBJ1-4; 9 bases line up with TRBD1. V shed 5 bases, J shed 8 bases, and the junction held 6 bases outside the gene matches. This CDR3 region has 14 residues.